The clone carrying this TCR beta chain was detected a few times. Its antigen is as yet unknown. The sample comes from a study of T cell repertoires in cytomegalovirus infection. As for the study in general: CMV epitopes in the study were HLA-C-restricted (recently identified) and HLA-B-restricted (well studied).

In TCRdb, the reads were re-called with MiXCR into one record per CDR3 protein. The data hold 300,000 to 400,000 distinct CDR3 sequences, with just under 30% observed a single time. Sequenced here: cultured PBMCs, sampled from culture after CMV antigen stimulation. The TCR sequence derives from a human donor in good health (CMV status not recorded). Some clones in this sample may be carry-over from other donors' samples.

In DNA form, the CDR3 reads TGCGCCAGCCGGGAGGGGCGCTACGAGCAGTACTTC. It translates to CASREGRYEQYF. The chain employs TRBV23-1 and TRBJ2-7; 8 bases are a match to TRBD2. TRBV23-1 is assigned to the ORF class and has an uncertain function. Germline trimming cut 8 bases from V and 3 bases from J; bases unmatched to any gene: 3. The length of the CDR3 is 12 residues.